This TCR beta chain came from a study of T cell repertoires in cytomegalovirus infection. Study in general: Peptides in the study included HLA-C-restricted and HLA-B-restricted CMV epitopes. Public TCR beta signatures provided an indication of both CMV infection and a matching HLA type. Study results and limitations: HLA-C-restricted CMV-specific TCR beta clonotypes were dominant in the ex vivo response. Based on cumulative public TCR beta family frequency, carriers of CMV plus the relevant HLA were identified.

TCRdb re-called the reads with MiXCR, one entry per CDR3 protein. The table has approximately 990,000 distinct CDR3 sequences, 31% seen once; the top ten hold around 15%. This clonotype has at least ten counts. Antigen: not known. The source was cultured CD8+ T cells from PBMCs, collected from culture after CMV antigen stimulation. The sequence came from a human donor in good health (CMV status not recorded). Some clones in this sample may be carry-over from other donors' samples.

The CDR3: CASSLVGGGAWDTQYF. The CDR3 DNA sequence: TGTGCCAGCAGTTTAGTAGGCGGGGGGGCCTGGGATACGCAGTATTTT. This sequence joins TRBV12-3 or TRBV12-4 and TRBJ2-3, with 9 bases matching TRBD2. CDR3 size: 16 residues. V lost 1 base to trimming and J lost 6 bases; unmatched junction nucleotides: 8.